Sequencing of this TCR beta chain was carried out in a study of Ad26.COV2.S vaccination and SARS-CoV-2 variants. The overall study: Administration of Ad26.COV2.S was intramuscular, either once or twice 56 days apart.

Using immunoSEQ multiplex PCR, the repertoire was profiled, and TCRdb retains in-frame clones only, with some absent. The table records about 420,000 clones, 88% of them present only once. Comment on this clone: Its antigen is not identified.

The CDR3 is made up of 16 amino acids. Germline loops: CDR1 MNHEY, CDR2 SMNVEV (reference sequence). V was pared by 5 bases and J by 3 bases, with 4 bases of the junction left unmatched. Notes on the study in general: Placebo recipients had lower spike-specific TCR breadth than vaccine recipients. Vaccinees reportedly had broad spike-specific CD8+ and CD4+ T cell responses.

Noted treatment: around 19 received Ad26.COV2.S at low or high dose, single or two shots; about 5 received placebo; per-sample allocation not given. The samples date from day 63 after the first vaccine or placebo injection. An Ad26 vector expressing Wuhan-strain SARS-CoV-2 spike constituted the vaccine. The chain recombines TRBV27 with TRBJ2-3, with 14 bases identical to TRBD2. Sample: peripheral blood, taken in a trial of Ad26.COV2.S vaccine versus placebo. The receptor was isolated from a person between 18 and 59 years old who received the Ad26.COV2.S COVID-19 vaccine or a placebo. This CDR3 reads CASSPGLAGATDTQYF. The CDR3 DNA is TGTGCCAGCAGTCCGGGACTAGCGGGGGCAACAGATACGCAGTATTTT.